This TCR beta chain was retrieved from a study of CD8 T cells in Susac syndrome (dated by TCRdb to the late 2010s). Some background on the complete study: Whether CD8+ T cell activation and differentiation in Susac syndrome was antigen driven was tested using repertoire sequencing.

Study-wide conclusions, independent of this receptor: The TCR sequencing and HLA analysis was acknowledged to have included a relatively small number of individuals.

RNA was extracted using the RNeasy kit, and 0.5 to 1 microgram was reverse transcribed with random hexamers. The immunoSEQ multiplex PCR assay, covering 54 Vbeta and 13 Jbeta segments, was used to amplify TCR beta CDR3 regions. PCR amplification bias was corrected by using a synthetic template baseline for primer optimization and computational correction. For the original study's pipeline: Reads were assigned to V, D and J genes according to IMGT and analyzed in immunoSEQ Analyzer, with only productive sequences retained. Clonality was computed as one minus Shannon entropy normalized by log2 of the number of productive unique sequences. Public and private clones were assessed among the 100 most prevalent clones of each patient and control. A clone was defined as Susac-specific if it was absent from the healthy and MS cohorts, from roughly 980 published viral clones and from other ImmuneACCESS disease sequences. Clones were called with MiXCR by TCRdb after fastp trimmed the public reads at Q25, and only in-frame beta chains were retained. Duplicate CDR3 protein sequences are folded into a single record with the most common DNA and genes. The V and J calls and clone size come from TCRdb's table, not from the authors' own analysis. A total of 200,000 to 250,000 distinct CDR3 sequences appear in this sample, roughly 96% of them only once. The ten biggest clones cover roughly 0.1% of the sample.

V loses 5 bases at its end and J loses 4 bases; junction bases beyond the gene matches: 7. CDR1 LNHDA and CDR2 SQIVND were looked up in the germline V gene (reference sequence). CDR3 length: 14 amino acids, cysteine to phenylalanine. CDR3 DNA only is kept here, 42 bases in frame from base 1. Worth noting for this clonotype: The antigen it binds to is not known. No per-base quality is available; no much larger clone lies one base away.

Peripheral blood CD8+ and CD4+ T cells from healthy donors, Susac syndrome patients and multiple sclerosis patients were profiled by high-throughput TCR beta sequencing. Treatment-naive patients with stable or active relapsing-remitting disease fulfilling revised McDonald criteria were used as multiple sclerosis controls. Bulk CD8+ and CD4+ T cells were purified by magnetic negative isolation, while CD8+ TEMRA cells were enriched using FACS. Blood was drawn into EDTA tubes, processed within 24 hours, and PBMCs were isolated by density gradient centrifugation. PBMCs intended for TCR sequencing were cryopreserved in liquid nitrogen and thawed later in a water bath at 37 degrees C. A purity of at least 90% was achieved for sorted or isolated CD4+, CD8+ and CD8+ TEMRA cells.

The V gene is TRBV19 and the J gene is TRBJ1-1; 7 bases in between match TRBD1. The receptor was isolated from a human donor with multiple sclerosis. Sequencing was performed on CD4+ T cells from PBMCs. The CDR3 protein sequence reads: CASSPDRATTEAFF. The DNA sequence is as follows: TGTGCCAGTAGTCCCGACAGGGCGACCACTGAAGCTTTCTTT.